Listed here are 8 T cell receptor beta chains from one sample, sequenced in a study of graft-versus-host responses after intestinal transplantation. Generated by immunoSEQ multiplex PCR, the TCRdb table keeps only in-frame clones and is missing some. This repertoire shows roughly 29,000 clones, about 92% found once; its top ten account for around 0.72%. The sequencing here drew on PBMCs, taken 66 days after intestinal transplant. The receptor set was obtained from a human patient who received an intestinal transplant, so some T cells may come from the graft donor.

V and J are TRBV12-5 and TRBJ2-1; TRBD2 matches at 8 bases. This CDR3 spans 17 amino acids. CDR1 is LGHNT, CDR2 FRNRAP, per germline. With 2 bases clipped from V and 3 bases from J, the junction kept 9 bases outside the gene matches. The CDR3 sequence is CASGLLIGGGNYNEQFF. CDR3 DNA sequence: TGTGCTAGTGGTTTGTTAATCGGCGGGGGGAACTACAATGAGCAGTTCTTC.

CDR3 region: CASSILDRGPYEQYF. In DNA, the CDR3 is TGTGCCAGTAGTATACTAGACAGGGGACCTTACGAGCAGTACTTC. The chain couples TRBV19 to TRBJ2-7, with 8 bases fitting TRBD1. The junction had 7 bases not matched to a gene; V was cut back by 2 bases and J by 4 bases. In germline, CDR1 is LNHDA, CDR2 SQIVND (reference sequence). The CDR3 runs 15 residues.

The J gene is TRBJ2-7, the V gene TRBV18; D possibly matches TRBD1 or TRBD2 (7 bases each). V shed 4 bases and J shed 5 bases, with 12 bases lying between them. This CDR3 is 13 amino acids long. Germline CDR1 reads KGHSH; CDR2 reads LQKENI. The CDR3 DNA is TGTGCCAGCTCACGCTCAGGGGGGGACGAGCAGTACTTC. This sequence encodes CASSRSGGDEQYF.

The chain joins TRBV5-3 to TRBJ1-4; D is ambiguous. TRBV5-3 is an ORF; its function is uncertain. V lost 5 bases to trimming and J lost 5 bases, with 25 bases between them. This CDR3 spans 18 amino acids. This CDR3 reads CARSLNQNRGLPNEKLFF. The CDR3 DNA follows: TGTGCCAGAAGTCTGAACCAGAACCGAGGGCTTCCGAATGAAAAACTGTTTTTT.

The rearrangement uses TRBV4-3 and TRBJ1-5; 8 bases agree with TRBD1. Looked up from germline, CDR1 is LGHNA and CDR2 is YSLEER. The CDR3 extends over 18 amino acids. J lost 0 bases, V lost 1 base, and 8 bases had no gene match. CDR3 sequence reads: CASSQGAGGVYSNQPQHF. DNA for the CDR3: TGCGCCAGCAGCCAAGGGGCAGGGGGCGTCTATAGCAATCAGCCCCAGCATTTT.

The rearrangement joins TRBV12-2 to TRBJ2-7; the DNA was not used to check the table's D call, TRBD1. TRBV12-2 is listed as a pseudogene. CDR3 length equals 12 residues. CDR3 DNA: TGTGCAAGTCGCTTAGCCAGTGGTGAGCAGTACTTC. It specifies CASRLASGEQYF.

This rearrangement joins TRBV6-1 to TRBJ2-7; D gene ambiguous. Deletions cut 7 bases from V and 6 bases from J, with 22 bases between. The CDR3 consists of 15 residues. From germline, CDR1 is MNHNS and CDR2 SASEGT. DNA for the CDR3: TGTGCCAGCATGGTAACCCCCACAGCTGTTCTCGAGCAGTACTTC. This translates into CASMVTPTAVLEQYF.

This clone appeared once. The genes are TRBV5-6 and TRBJ2-1; weak D call: TRBD2 (5 bases). Germline CDR1 is SGHDT and CDR2 is YYEEEE. Between the trimmed V and J ends, which lost 3 bases and 8 bases, there was a span of 21 bases. The CDR3 length is 16 residues. The CDR3 is CASSSLRTDAPHEQFF. In DNA form, the CDR3 reads TGTGCCAGCAGCTCGTTACGGACTGACGCACCCCATGAGCAGTTCTTC.